This T cell receptor beta chain was sequenced during a study of blood T cells in healthy people across ages. Study outcomes and limitations: The unknown donor CMV status may have confounded expanded clonotype changes. A strong correlation between TCR beta diversity and naive T cell percentage was seen. More naive CD4+ cells and higher diversity marked long-lived donors relative to aged donors.

This clonotype was recorded at least ten times. Antigen unknown. An end of the junction differs from the germline gene, which may be a read error. Sample-barcoded 5' priming and a J-beta primer mix drove a second PCR of roughly 6 to 12 cycles. TCRdb called the 5' RACE reads again in MiXCR, with one record for every CDR3 protein. Found here are 600,000 or so distinct CDR3 sequences, about 30% of them singletons; the top ten hold around 14%. Germline lookup yields CDR1 SGHTA and CDR2 FQGNSA. This CDR3 spans 13 amino acids. The clonotype originates from an elderly woman in good health. Sequencing was carried out using blood. The chain combines TRBV7-2 with TRBJ2-7, with 7 bases that match TRBD2. CDR3 DNA sequence: TGTGCCAGCAGTTTAGCGGGCCGCGGGGAGCAGTACTTC. It encodes CASSLAGRGEQYF.